This paragraph covers one T cell receptor (beta chain) sequence. The sample originates from a study of control samples from healthy donors and cancer patients. Per germline, CDR1 SGDLS and CDR2 YYNGEE. The CDR3 is 14 amino acids. V was cut by 3 bases and J by 5 bases, with 12 bases left in between. Using immunoSEQ multiplex PCR, the repertoire was profiled, and TCRdb retains in-frame clones only, with some absent. The sample holds about 120,000 clones, roughly 90% seen once. This TCR was sampled from a woman aged 60-75 years with lung cancer. Sequencing was done on a sample of PBMCs. The chain has TRBV9 and TRBJ2-1; the D gene is possibly TRBD1 (6 bases). CDR3 coding DNA: TGTGCCAGCAGCGAGGCCGGGACAAACAATGAGCAGTTCTTC. It specifies CASSEAGTNNEQFF.